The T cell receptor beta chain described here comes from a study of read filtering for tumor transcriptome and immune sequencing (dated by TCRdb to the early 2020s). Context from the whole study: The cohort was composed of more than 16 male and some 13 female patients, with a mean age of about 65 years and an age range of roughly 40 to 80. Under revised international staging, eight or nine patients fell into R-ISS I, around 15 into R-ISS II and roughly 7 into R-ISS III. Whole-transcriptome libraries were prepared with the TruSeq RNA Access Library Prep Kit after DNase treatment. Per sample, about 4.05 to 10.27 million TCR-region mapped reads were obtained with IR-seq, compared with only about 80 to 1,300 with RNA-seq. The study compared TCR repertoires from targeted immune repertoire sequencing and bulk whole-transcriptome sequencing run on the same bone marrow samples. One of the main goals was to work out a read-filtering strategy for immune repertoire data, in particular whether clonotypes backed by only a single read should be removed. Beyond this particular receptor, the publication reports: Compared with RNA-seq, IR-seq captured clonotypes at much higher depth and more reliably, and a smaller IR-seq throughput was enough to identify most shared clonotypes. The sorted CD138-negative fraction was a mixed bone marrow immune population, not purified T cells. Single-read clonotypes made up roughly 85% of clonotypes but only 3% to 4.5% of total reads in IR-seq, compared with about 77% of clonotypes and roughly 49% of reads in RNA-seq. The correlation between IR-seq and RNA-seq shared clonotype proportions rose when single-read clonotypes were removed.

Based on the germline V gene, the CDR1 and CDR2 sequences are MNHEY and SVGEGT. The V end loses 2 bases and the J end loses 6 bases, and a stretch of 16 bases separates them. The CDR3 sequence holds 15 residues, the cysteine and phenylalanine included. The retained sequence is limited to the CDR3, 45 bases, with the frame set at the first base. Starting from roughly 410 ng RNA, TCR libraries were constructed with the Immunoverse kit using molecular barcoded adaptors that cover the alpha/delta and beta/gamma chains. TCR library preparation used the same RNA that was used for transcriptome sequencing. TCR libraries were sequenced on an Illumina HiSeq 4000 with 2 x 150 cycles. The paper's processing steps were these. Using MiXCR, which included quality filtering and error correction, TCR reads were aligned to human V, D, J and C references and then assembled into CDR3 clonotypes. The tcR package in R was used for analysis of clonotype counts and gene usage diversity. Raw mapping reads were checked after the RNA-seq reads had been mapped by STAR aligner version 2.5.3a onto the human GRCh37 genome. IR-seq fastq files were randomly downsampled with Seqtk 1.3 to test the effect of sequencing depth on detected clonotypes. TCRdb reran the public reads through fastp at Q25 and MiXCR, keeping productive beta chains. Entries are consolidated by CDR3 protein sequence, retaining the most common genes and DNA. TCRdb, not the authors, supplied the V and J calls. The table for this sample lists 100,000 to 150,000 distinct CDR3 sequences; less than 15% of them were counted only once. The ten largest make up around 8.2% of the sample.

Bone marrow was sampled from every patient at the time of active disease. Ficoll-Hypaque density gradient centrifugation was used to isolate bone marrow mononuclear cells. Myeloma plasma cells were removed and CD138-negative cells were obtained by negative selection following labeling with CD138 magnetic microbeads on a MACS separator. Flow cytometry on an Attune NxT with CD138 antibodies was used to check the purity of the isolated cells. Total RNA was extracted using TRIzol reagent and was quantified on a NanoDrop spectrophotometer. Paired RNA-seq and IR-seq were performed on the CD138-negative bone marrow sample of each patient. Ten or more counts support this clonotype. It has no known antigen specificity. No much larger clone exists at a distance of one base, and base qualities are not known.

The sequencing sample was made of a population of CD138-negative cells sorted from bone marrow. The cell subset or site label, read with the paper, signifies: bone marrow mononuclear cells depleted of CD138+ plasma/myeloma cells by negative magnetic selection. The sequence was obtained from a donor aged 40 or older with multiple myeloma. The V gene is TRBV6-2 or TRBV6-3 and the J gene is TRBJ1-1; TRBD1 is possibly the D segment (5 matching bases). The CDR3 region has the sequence CASSYGRIVGAEAFF. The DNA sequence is TGTGCCAGCAGTTACGGACGGATAGTAGGGGCTGAAGCTTTCTTT.